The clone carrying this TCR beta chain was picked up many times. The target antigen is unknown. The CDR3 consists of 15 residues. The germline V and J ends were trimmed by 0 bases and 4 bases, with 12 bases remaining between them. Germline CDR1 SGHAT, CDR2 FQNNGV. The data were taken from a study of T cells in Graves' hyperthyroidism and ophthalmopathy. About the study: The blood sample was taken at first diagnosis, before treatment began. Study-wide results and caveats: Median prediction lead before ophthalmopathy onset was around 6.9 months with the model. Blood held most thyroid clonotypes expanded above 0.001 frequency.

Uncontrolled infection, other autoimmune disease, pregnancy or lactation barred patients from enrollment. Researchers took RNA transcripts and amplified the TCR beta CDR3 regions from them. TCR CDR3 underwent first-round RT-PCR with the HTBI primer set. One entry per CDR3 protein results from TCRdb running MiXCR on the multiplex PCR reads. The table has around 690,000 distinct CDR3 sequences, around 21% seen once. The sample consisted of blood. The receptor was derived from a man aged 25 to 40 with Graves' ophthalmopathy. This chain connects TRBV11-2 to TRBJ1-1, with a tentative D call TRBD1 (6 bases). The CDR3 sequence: CASSLDHGGGTEAFF. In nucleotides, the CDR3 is TGTGCCAGCAGCTTAGATCACGGGGGCGGCACTGAAGCTTTCTTT.